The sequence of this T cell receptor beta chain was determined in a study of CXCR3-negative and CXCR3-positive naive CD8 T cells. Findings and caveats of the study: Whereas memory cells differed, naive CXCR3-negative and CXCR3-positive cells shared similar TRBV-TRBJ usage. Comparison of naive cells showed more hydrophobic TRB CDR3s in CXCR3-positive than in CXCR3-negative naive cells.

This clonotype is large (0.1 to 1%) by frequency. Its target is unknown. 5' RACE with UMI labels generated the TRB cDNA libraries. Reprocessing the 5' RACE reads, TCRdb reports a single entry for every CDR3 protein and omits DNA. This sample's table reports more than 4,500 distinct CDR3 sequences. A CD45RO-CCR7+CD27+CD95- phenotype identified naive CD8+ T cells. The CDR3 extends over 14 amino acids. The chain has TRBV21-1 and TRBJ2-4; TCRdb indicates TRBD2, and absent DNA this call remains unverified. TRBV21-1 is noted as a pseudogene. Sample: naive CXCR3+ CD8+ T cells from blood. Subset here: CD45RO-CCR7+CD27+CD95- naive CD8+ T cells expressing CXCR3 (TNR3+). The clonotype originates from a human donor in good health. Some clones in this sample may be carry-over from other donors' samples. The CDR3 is CASWGELSKNIQYF.